The 21 T cell receptor beta chains reported below all come from one sample, sequenced in a study of T-cell memory formation after mild COVID-19. TCRdb reanalysed the 5' RACE reads using MiXCR and keeps one entry per CDR3 protein. This sample yields 150,000 to 200,000 distinct CDR3 sequences, of which roughly 28% are seen a single time; more than 10% belongs to the top ten. Specimen: PBMCs or a T cell subset sorted from them (not recorded which). Receptors were obtained from an adult woman who had mild COVID-19 (a few samples of this study predate the infection). Cell type and time point are not known.

V and J are TRBV24-1 and TRBJ2-7, with TRBD1 identical over 9 bases. Germline loops: CDR1 KGHDR, CDR2 SFDVKD. V lost 3 bases, J lost 3 bases, and 5 bases stayed unmatched. CDR3 size: 15 residues. This chain's CDR3 is CATSDGTGIRYEQYF. In DNA form, the CDR3 reads TGTGCCACCAGTGATGGGACAGGGATTCGCTACGAGCAGTACTTC.

The chain employs TRBV6-5 and TRBJ2-5; 13 bases line up with TRBD2. Trimming removed 0 bases from V and 2 bases from J; junction bases left unmatched: 6. Germline-derived CDR1 and CDR2 are MNHEY and SVGAGI. The CDR3 is 18 residues long. CDR3 DNA sequence: TGTGCCAGCAGTTACTCGTTATTGGGACTAGCGGGGCAAGAGACCCAGTACTTC. Its protein product is CASSYSLLGLAGQETQYF.

The chain links TRBV29-1 to TRBJ2-3, with D unresolved. V was trimmed by 5 bases and J by 2 bases, leaving 8 bases between them. Looked up from germline, CDR1 is SQVTM and CDR2 is ANQGSEA. This CDR3 has 12 residues. The CDR3 coding sequence is TGCAGCGTTCGGACGGACACAGATACGCAGTATTTT. Its protein is CSVRTDTDTQYF.

This clonotype was counted only a few times. The genes are TRBV29-1 and TRBJ2-7; 8 bases are shared with TRBD1. Per the germline V gene, CDR1 is SQVTM and CDR2 is ANQGSEA. J lost 3 bases, V lost 0 bases, and 4 bases had no gene match. This CDR3 has 14 residues. The CDR3 coding sequence is TGCAGCGTTGAAGAGGAGGGGACAGGCTACGAGCAGTACTTC. It yields the protein CSVEEEGTGYEQYF.

This clonotype was detected only a few times. The chain carries TRBV5-1 and TRBJ2-7; the match to TRBD2 covers 11 bases. Germline CDR1 SGHRS, CDR2 YFSETQ. The junction had 8 bases not matched to a gene; V was cut back by 2 bases and J by 4 bases. This CDR3 is built from 16 residues. The CDR3 region is CASSFFSTSGEYEQYF. The DNA of the CDR3 is TGCGCCAGCAGCTTCTTTTCGACTAGCGGGGAGTACGAGCAGTACTTC.

The chain recombines TRBV12-3 or TRBV12-4 with TRBJ2-5; D is uncertain. CDR3 length: 11 amino acids. V dropped 2 bases and J dropped 4 bases, with 2 bases sitting between them. CDR3 loop: CASSLIETQYF. CDR3 DNA: TGTGCCAGCAGTTTAATAGAGACCCAGTACTTC.

V usage is TRBV29-1 and J usage is TRBJ2-3; D gene uncertain. This CDR3 comprises 13 residues. The V gene lost 7 bases and the J gene lost 3 bases, with 14 bases spanning the gap. Germline V gives CDR1 SQVTM, CDR2 ANQGSEA. The CDR3 DNA reads TGCAGCGCAGAATCACCTCCGACAGATACGCAGTATTTT. Translation gives CSAESPPTDTQYF.

The CDR3 DNA follows: TGCGCCAGCAGCCAGGGGACAGCGCCTACTTACGAGCAGTACTTC. Amino acids: CASSQGTAPTYEQYF. The chain is built from TRBV4-1 and TRBJ2-7, with 7 bases aligning to TRBD1. The CDR3 covers 15 residues. The V gene end was trimmed by 3 bases and the J gene end by 4 bases; junction bases not matched to a gene: 9. Per germline, CDR1 MGHRA and CDR2 YSYEKL.

The gene calls are TRBV18 and TRBJ2-7; D remains unclear. Looked up from germline, CDR1 is KGHSH and CDR2 is LQKENI. V was clipped by 4 bases and J by 4 bases, with 14 bases between them. This CDR3 spans 14 amino acids. For the CDR3, the DNA is TGTGCCAGCTCACGACGACGAACAGAATACGAGCAGTACTTC. The encoded protein is CASSRRRTEYEQYF.

The rearrangement uses TRBV29-1 and TRBJ2-7; a possible D gene is TRBD2 (5 bases). Germline lookup yields CDR1 SQVTM and CDR2 ANQGSEA. V was clipped by 2 bases and J by 1 base, with 15 bases between them. The CDR3 contains 15 residues. In DNA form, the CDR3 reads TGCAGCGTTGAATGCGAGGGAGTAGGTTCCTACGAGCAGTACTTC. It yields the protein CSVECEGVGSYEQYF.

This chain joins TRBV9 and TRBJ2-3; D gene ambiguous. Trimming removed 4 bases at V and 0 bases at J, with 9 bases between. The CDR3 has 14 residues. Germline values: CDR1 SGDLS, CDR2 YYNGEE. The CDR3 DNA reads as TGTGCCAGCAGCCAAGACGGAAGCACAGATACGCAGTATTTT. This codes for CASSQDGSTDTQYF.

This clonotype was seen a few times. This rearrangement joins TRBV30 to TRBJ2-3; D is perhaps TRBD1 or TRBD2 (5 bases each). Germline CDR1 is GTSNPN and CDR2 is SVGIG (reference sequence). The CDR3 has 15 amino acids. V was shortened by 2 bases and J by 6 bases, with 18 bases between the two germline ends. The CDR3 bases are TGTGCCTGGAGTTGGGGGTCGTACTATGAGGATACGCAGTATTTT. This codes for CAWSWGSYYEDTQYF.

The genes are TRBV21-1 and TRBJ1-5; TRBD1 was called by the table and not checked on the DNA. TRBV21-1 is labeled a pseudogene. The CDR3 is made up of 16 amino acids. In DNA form, the CDR3 reads TGTGCCAGCAGCCAGAGGGACAGGGTGGGCAATCAGCCCCAGCATTTT. Its protein is CASSQRDRVGNQPQHF.

The chain couples TRBV3-1 to TRBJ1-4; D remains unclear. V dropped 0 bases and J dropped 6 bases, with 2 bases sitting between them. The CDR3 spans 12 residues. CDR1 is LGHDT, CDR2 YNNKEL, per germline (reference sequence). The CDR3 reads CASSQEDEKLFF. For the CDR3, the DNA is TGTGCCAGCAGCCAAGAGGATGAAAAACTGTTTTTT.

The rearrangement joins TRBV5-1 to TRBJ2-2; 7 nucleotides match TRBD2. The trim removed 4 bases at V and 1 base at J, leaving 4 bases unmatched. Germline loops: CDR1 SGHRS, CDR2 YFSETQ. The CDR3 is made up of 15 amino acids. The CDR3 reads CASSTGLLNTGELFF. The CDR3 nucleotides are TGCGCCAGCAGCACGGGACTATTGAACACCGGGGAGCTGTTTTTT.

The rearrangement links TRBV18 to TRBJ2-7; D gene unclear. Deletions cut 4 bases from V and 0 bases from J, with 7 bases between. The CDR3 contains 13 residues. Germline values: CDR1 KGHSH, CDR2 LQKENI. The CDR3 DNA reads TGTGCCAGCTCACAGGCAGTCTCCTACGAGCAGTACTTC. Protein sequence: CASSQAVSYEQYF.

J is TRBJ2-7 and V is TRBV7-9; 8 bases fit TRBD1. Unmatched junction bases numbered 1, after V lost 5 bases and J lost 1 base. Germline V gene data show CDR1 as SEHNR and CDR2 as FQNEAQ (reference sequence). The CDR3 contains 13 residues. The CDR3, as DNA: TGTGCCAGCAGCGACAGGGGTTCCTACGAGCAGTACTTC. Translated, it gives CASSDRGSYEQYF.

A few counts support this clonotype. The rearrangement joins TRBV6-1 to TRBJ2-2, with TRBD2 matching 8 bases. Germline V gene data show CDR1 as MNHNS and CDR2 as SASEGT. The J segment lost 5 bases and the V segment lost 9 bases, leaving 14 bases of the junction unmatched. The CDR3 is made up of 16 amino acids. The CDR3 spells CASGPRAGVRTGELFF. The CDR3, as DNA: TGTGCCAGTGGCCCAAGAGCGGGAGTGAGGACCGGGGAGCTGTTTTTT.

The CDR3 coding sequence is TGTGCCAGCAGCCCCCCCCGGGGAGCTAACTATGGCTACACCTTC. Protein product: CASSPPRGANYGYTF. This chain links TRBV7-9 with TRBJ1-2; no definite D call. This CDR3 comprises 15 residues. V lost 5 bases to trimming and J lost 0 bases, with 13 bases between them. The germline V gene encodes CDR1 SEHNR and CDR2 FQNEAQ (reference sequence).

The chain links TRBV4-1 to TRBJ2-7, with 9 bases aligning to TRBD2. With V trimmed by 2 bases and J by 0 bases, 2 bases remained unmatched. The length of the CDR3 is 15 residues. In germline, CDR1 is MGHRA, CDR2 YSYEKL. The CDR3 protein is CASSQIAGDSYEQYF. CDR3 in DNA: TGCGCCAGCAGCCAAATAGCGGGGGACTCCTACGAGCAGTACTTC.

This clonotype was counted between two and nine times. The V and J genes are TRBV7-9 and TRBJ2-7; no firm D call. CDR3 size: 16 residues. CDR1 and CDR2 from the germline V gene are SEHNR and FQNEAQ (reference sequence). Between the trimmed V and J ends, which lost 2 bases and 2 bases, there was a span of 16 bases. The CDR3 sequence: CASSLKSGLGPYEQYF. The CDR3, as DNA: TGTGCCAGCAGCTTAAAGTCCGGGCTCGGTCCCTACGAGCAGTACTTC. Full variable domain (remainder filled in from reference TRBV7-9 and TRBJ2-7): DTGVSQNPRHKITKRGQNVTFRCDPISEHNRLYWYRQTLGQGPEFLTYFQNEAQLEKSRLLSDRFSAERPKGSFSTLEIQRTEQGDSAMYLCASSLKSGLGPYEQYFGPGTRLTVT.